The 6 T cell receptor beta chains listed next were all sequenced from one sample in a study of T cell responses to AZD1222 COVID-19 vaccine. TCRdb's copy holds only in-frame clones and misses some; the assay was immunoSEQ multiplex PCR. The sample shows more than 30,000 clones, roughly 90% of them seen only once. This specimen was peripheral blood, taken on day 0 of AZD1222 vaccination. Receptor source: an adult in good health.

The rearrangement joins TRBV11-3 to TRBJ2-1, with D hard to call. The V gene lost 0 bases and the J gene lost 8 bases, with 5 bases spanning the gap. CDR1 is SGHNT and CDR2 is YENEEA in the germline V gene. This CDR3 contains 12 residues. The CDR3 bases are TGTGCCAGCAGCTTAGATGATGATGAGCAGTTCTTC. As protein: CASSLDDDEQFF.

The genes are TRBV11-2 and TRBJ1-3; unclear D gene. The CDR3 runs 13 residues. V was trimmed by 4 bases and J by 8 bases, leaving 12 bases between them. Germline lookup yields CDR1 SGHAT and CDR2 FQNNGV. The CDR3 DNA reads TGTGCCAGCAGCTCCGGAGCGAAGGACACCATATATTTT. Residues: CASSSGAKDTIYF.

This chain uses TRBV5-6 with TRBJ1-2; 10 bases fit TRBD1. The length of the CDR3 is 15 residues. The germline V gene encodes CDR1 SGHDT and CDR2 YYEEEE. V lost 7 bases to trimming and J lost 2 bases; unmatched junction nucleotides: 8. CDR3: CASSGGGQGNYGYTF. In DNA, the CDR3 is TGTGCCAGCTCGGGTGGGGGACAGGGGAACTATGGCTACACCTTC.

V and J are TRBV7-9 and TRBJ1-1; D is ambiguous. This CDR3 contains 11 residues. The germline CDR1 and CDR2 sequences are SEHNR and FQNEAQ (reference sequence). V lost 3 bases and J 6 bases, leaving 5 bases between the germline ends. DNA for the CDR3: TGTGCCAGCAGCTTCGGGCCTGAAGCTTTCTTT. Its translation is CASSFGPEAFF.

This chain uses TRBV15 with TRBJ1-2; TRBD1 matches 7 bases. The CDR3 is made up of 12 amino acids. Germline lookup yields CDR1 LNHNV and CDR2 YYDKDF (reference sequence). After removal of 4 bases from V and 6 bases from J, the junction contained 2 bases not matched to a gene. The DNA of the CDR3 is TGTGCCACCAGCAACAGGGGTGATGGCTACACCTTC. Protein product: CATSNRGDGYTF.

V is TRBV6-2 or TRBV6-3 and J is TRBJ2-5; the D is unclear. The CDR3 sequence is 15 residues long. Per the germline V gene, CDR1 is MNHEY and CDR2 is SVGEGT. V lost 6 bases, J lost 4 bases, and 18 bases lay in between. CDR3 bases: TGTGCCAGCAGCTCGTCTCGAGGCCTGAGAGAGACCCAGTACTTC. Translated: CASSSSRGLRETQYF.